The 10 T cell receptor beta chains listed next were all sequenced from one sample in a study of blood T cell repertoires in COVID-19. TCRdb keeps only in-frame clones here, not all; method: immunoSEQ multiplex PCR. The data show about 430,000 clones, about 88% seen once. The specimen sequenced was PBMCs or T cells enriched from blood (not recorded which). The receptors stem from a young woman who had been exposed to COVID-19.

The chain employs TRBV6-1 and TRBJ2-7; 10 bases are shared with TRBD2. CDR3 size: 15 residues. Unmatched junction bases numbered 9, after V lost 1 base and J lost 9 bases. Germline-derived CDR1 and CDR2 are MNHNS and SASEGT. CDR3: CASSEGKRGGSGQYF. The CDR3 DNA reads TGTGCCAGCAGTGAAGGAAAGCGGGGGGGCTCCGGGCAGTACTTC.

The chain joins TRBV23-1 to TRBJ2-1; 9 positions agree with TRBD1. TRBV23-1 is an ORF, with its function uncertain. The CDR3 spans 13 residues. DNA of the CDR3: TGCGCTTTGAGGACAGGGGATTTCAATGAGCAGTTCTTC. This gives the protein CALRTGDFNEQFF.

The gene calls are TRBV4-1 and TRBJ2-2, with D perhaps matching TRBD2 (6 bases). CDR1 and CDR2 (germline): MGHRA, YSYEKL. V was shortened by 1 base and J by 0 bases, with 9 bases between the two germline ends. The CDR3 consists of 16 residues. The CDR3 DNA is TGCGCCAGCAGCCAAGCGGGGGTCCCGAACACCGGGGAGCTGTTTTTT. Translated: CASSQAGVPNTGELFF.

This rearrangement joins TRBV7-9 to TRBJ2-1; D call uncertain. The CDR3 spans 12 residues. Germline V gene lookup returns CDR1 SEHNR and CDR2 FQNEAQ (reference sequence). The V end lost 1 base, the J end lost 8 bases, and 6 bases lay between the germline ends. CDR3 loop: CASSLDFYEQFF. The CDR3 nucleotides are TGTGCCAGCAGCTTAGATTTCTATGAGCAGTTCTTC.

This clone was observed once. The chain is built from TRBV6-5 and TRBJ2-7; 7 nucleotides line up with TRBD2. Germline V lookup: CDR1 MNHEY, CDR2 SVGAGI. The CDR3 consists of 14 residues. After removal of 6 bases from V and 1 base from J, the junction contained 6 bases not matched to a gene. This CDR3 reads CASSFLGGSYEQYF. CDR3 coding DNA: TGTGCCAGCAGCTTCTTGGGGGGGTCCTACGAGCAGTACTTC.

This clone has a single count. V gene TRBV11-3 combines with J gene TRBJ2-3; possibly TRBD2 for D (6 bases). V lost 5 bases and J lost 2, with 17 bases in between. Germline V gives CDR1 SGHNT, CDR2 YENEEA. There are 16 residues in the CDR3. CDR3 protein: CASSGTGGANTDTQYF. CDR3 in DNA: TGTGCCAGCAGCGGCACCGGAGGGGCTAACACAGATACGCAGTATTTT.

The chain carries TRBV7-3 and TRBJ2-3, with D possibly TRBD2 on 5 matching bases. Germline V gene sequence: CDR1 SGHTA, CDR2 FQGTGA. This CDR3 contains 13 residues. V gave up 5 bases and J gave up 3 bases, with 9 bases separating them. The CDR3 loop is CASSVGETDTQYF. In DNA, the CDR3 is TGTGCCAGCAGCGTCGGGGAGACAGATACGCAGTATTTT.

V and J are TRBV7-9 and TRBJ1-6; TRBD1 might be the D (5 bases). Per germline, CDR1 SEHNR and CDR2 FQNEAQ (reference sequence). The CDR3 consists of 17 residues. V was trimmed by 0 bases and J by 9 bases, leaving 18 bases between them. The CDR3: CASSLADSSIGGSPLHF. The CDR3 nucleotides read TGTGCCAGCAGCTTAGCCGACAGTTCCATCGGGGGTTCACCCCTCCACTTT.

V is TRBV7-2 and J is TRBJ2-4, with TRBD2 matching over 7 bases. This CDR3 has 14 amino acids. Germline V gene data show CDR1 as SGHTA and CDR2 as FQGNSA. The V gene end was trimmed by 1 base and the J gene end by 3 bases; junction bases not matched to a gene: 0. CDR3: CASSLGGGKNIQYF. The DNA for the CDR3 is TGTGCCAGCAGCTTAGGGGGGGGCAAAAACATTCAGTACTTC.

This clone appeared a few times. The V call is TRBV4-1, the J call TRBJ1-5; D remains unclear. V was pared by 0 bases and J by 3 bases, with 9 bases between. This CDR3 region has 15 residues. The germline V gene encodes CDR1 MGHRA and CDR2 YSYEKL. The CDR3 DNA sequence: TGCGCCAGCAGCCAAGACTTGTCAGACAATCAGCCCCAGCATTTT. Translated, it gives CASSQDLSDNQPQHF.